Listed below are T cell receptor beta chains from one sample, sequenced in a study of cytomegalovirus exposure and HLA in healthy donors. Libraries were prepared by immunoSEQ multiplex PCR; TCRdb keeps only in-frame clonotypes and omits some of them. Among some 150,000 clones listed, 75% to 85% were seen once. The sequencing sample was made of PBMCs. These receptors were obtained from a woman younger than 35 in good health and CMV-seropositive. Each CDR3 is given with its conserved first and last residue. A D gene is named only where the DNA matches it firmly. The size field is filled for only some rows; it gives once, few, many or a size class.

TRBJ1-2	TRBV7-9	.	TRBD1	CASSLGTGKSYTF	TGTGCCAGCAGCTTAGGGACAGGGAAAAGCTACACCTTC
TRBJ1-2	TRBV20-1	.	.	CSAPISSGYTF	TGCAGTGCCCCAATAAGCTCCGGCTACACCTTC
TRBJ2-3	TRBV4-2	.	TRBD1	CASSHKSDRGETDTQYF	TGTGCCAGCAGCCACAAATCGGACAGGGGGGAGACAGATACGCAGTATTTT
TRBJ1-5	TRBV7-9	.	.	CASSRLLWTVIQPQHF	TGTGCCAGCAGCCGACTCCTTTGGACAGTAATTCAGCCCCAGCATTTT
TRBJ2-2	TRBV5-1	.	TRBD1	CASGQGADGELFF	TGCGCCAGCGGGCAGGGGGCTGACGGGGAGCTGTTTTTT
TRBJ2-7	TRBV5-4	.	TRBD2	CASSSSGTSGVEQYF	TGTGCCAGCAGCTCCTCGGGGACTAGCGGGGTCGAGCAGTACTTC
TRBJ1-2	TRBV11-2	few	.	CASSLEGLRTASDGYTF	TGTGCCAGCAGCTTAGAGGGGCTTAGGACAGCCTCTGATGGCTACACCTTC
TRBJ2-3	TRBV14	.	TRBD1	CASSQVSTGALLGTDTQYF	TGTGCCAGCAGCCAAGTTTCAACAGGGGCTTTATTAGGTACAGATACGCAGTATTTT
TRBJ2-3	TRBV6-5	.	TRBD2	CASRSRGGSTDTQYF	TGTGCCAGCAGGTCTCGGGGGGGGAGCACAGATACGCAGTATTTT
TRBJ2-3	TRBV13	.	TRBD2	CASGIGLAGDTDTQYF	TGTGCCAGCGGTATTGGACTAGCGGGGGACACAGATACGCAGTATTTT
TRBJ1-5	TRBV27	few	.	CASSSQVWQPQHF	TGTGCCAGCAGTTCCCAGGTTTGGCAGCCCCAGCATTTT
TRBJ2-5	TRBV7-2	.	.	CASSLLNTRQETQYF	TGTGCCAGCAGCTTACTCAACACCCGCCAAGAGACCCAGTACTTC
TRBJ1-2	TRBV7-8	.	TRBD1	CASSRTGGTGYTF	TGTGCCAGCAGCCGCACAGGGGGTACAGGCTACACCTTC
TRBJ1-5	TRBV5-8	.	.	CASSSPPGGQPQHF	TGTGCCAGCAGCTCACCACCGGGTGGCCAGCCCCAGCATTTT
TRBJ1-1	TRBV7-9	once	.	CASSTQGNTEAFF	TGTGCCAGCAGCACACAGGGGAACACTGAAGCTTTCTTT
TRBJ2-5	TRBV6-9	.	.	CASRHGEETQYF	TGTGCCAGCAGGCACGGGGAAGAGACCCAGTACTTC
TRBJ1-1	TRBV9	.	TRBD1	CASSIRDRGAEAFF	TGTGCCAGCAGCATAAGGGACAGGGGCGCTGAAGCTTTCTTT
TRBJ1-1	TRBV5-8	.	TRBD1	CASSPTGQGASNTEAFF	TGTGCCAGCAGCCCGACGGGACAGGGGGCATCGAACACTGAAGCTTTCTTT
TRBJ2-1	TRBV2	.	TRBD2	CASNRAGGGINEQFF	TGTGCCAGCAATAGAGCGGGGGGCGGGATCAATGAGCAGTTCTTC
TRBJ1-1	TRBV20-1	.	.	CSGGGVTEAFF	TGCAGTGGGGGCGGGGTGACTGAAGCTTTCTTT
TRBJ2-2	TRBV6-5	.	TRBD1	CASSRDRGVLFF	TGTGCCAGCAGTAGGGACAGGGGTGTGCTGTTTTTT
TRBJ2-5	TRBV10-3	once	.	CAIKADQETQYF	TGTGCCATCAAGGCGGACCAAGAGACCCAGTACTTC
TRBJ1-2	TRBV27	.	TRBD1	CASSTRPGQGAYNYGYTF	TGTGCCAGCAGTACTCGACCGGGACAGGGGGCCTATAACTATGGCTACACCTTC
TRBJ2-2	TRBV10-3	few	TRBD2	CAITSEWLADTGELFF	TGTGCCATCACCAGTGAGTGGCTAGCGGACACCGGGGAGCTGTTTTTT
TRBJ1-2	TRBV5-4	.	.	CASSSGGRPGGYTF	TGTGCCAGCTCCTCGGGGGGGAGACCAGGAGGCTACACCTTC
TRBJ2-5	TRBV25-1	.	TRBD1	CASSEHRGHQETQYF	TGTGCCAGCAGCGAGCACAGGGGGCACCAAGAGACCCAGTACTTC
TRBJ2-7	TRBV7-9	.	TRBD2	CASSLGASGVEQYF	TGTGCCAGCAGCTTAGGGGCTAGCGGGGTCGAGCAGTACTTC
TRBJ2-5	TRBV6-5	few	.	CASSYLVRAQETQYF	TGTGCCAGCAGTTACCTTGTGAGGGCCCAAGAGACCCAGTACTTC
TRBJ1-4	TRBV2	.	.	CASRLQQRGTANEKLFF	TGTGCCAGCAGACTTCAACAGCGGGGGACTGCCAATGAAAAACTGTTTTTT
TRBJ1-1	TRBV25-1	few	.	CASSEPGARPTEAFF	TGTGCCAGCAGTGAACCAGGGGCACGACCCACTGAAGCTTTCTTT
TRBJ1-1	TRBV4-2	.	TRBD1	CASSQKGQGSNTEAFF	TGTGCCAGCAGCCAAAAGGGACAGGGGAGTAACACTGAAGCTTTCTTT
TRBJ1-4	TRBV28	.	.	CASSPPGHVNEKLFF	TGTGCCAGCAGCCCTCCGGGACACGTTAATGAAAAACTGTTTTTT
TRBJ1-4	TRBV6-1	.	TRBD1	CASGQGATNEKLFF	TGTGCCAGCGGACAGGGTGCCACTAATGAAAAACTGTTTTTT
TRBJ1-2	TRBV6-1	.	.	CASSYPGLYGYTF	TGTGCCAGCAGTTATCCGGGACTCTATGGCTACACCTTC
TRBJ2-1	TRBV12-5	.	TRBD1	CASAINPHLGTVSYNEQFF	TGTGCTAGTGCCATAAATCCTCACCTCGGGACAGTCTCCTACAATGAGCAGTTCTTC
TRBJ1-6	TRBV30	.	TRBD1	CAWSPPPDRGDYNSPLHF	TGTGCCTGGAGTCCCCCCCCCGACAGGGGGGATTATAATTCACCCCTCCACTTT
TRBJ2-6	TRBV11-1	many	.	CASTQPRGFGANVLTF	TGTGCCAGCACCCAACCCCGGGGGTTTGGGGCCAACGTCCTGACTTTC